The clone carrying this TCR beta chain was seen more than once but under ten times. The antigen is undetermined. Repertoires were generated with immunoSEQ multiplex PCR, while TCRdb's copy carries only in-frame clones and drops some. The sample contains over 110,000 clones, 86% of which appear only once. The data stem from a study of Ad26.COV2.S vaccination and SARS-CoV-2 variants. Germline V gene data show CDR1 as SEHNR and CDR2 as FQNEAQ (reference sequence). This CDR3 spans 14 amino acids. After removal of 3 bases from V and 3 bases from J, the junction contained 5 bases not matched to a gene. Whole-study findings and limits: Placebo recipients trailed vaccine recipients in spike-specific TCR breadth. Breadth, reportedly substantial, characterized the spike-specific CD8+ and CD4+ T cell responses after vaccination. With respect to non-spike TCR breadth, vaccine and placebo recipients were similar.

The origin of this receptor is a human donor who had recovered from COVID-19. The chain is built from TRBV7-9 and TRBJ2-7; 7 positions match TRBD1. Sequencing was performed on peripheral blood, taken after recovery from COVID-19. Here the CDR3 reads CASSFGQVFYEQYF. CDR3 sequence (DNA): TGTGCCAGCAGCTTCGGACAGGTCTTCTACGAGCAGTACTTC.